These T cell receptor beta chains were read from a single sample in a study of OX40 agonist ivuxolimab in advanced cancers. Only in-frame clones appear in the TCRdb table, and some are missing; sequencing was by immunoSEQ multiplex PCR. The sample includes some 87,000 clones, 70% to 90% seen only once; the top ten take roughly 0.7%. Sequencing used CD4+ or CD8+ T cells sorted from blood, obtained in a trial of the OX40 agonist ivuxolimab. Receptors were obtained from an adult with an advanced solid tumor such as melanoma, head and neck, liver or kidney cancer. Both conserved end residues are part of each CDR3. Each record gives: clone size, CDR3 length, J gene, V gene, D gene, CDR3 DNA, CDR3 protein. A D gene is named only where the DNA matches it firmly. Size tells how often a clone was seen (once, few, many) or the class of an expanded clone, and some rows leave it out.

clone size: -
CDR3 length: 17
J gene: TRBJ2-1
V gene: TRBV19
D gene: TRBD2
CDR3 DNA: TGTGCCAGTAGTAGCCGACTAGCGGGGCCCTTCTACAATGAGCAGTTCTTC
CDR3 protein: CASSSRLAGPFYNEQFF

clone size: -
CDR3 length: 15
J gene: TRBJ1-2
V gene: TRBV6-5
D gene: TRBD1
CDR3 DNA: TGTGCCAGCAGCCGCTCGGGACAGCGATTCTATGGCTACACCTTC
CDR3 protein: CASSRSGQRFYGYTF

clone size: few
CDR3 length: 15
J gene: TRBJ1-3
V gene: TRBV7-6
D gene: -
CDR3 DNA: TGTGCCAGCAGCTTAGTCAGGGGCGAAGGAAACACCATATATTTT
CDR3 protein: CASSLVRGEGNTIYF

clone size: -
CDR3 length: 15
J gene: TRBJ2-7
V gene: TRBV29-1
D gene: TRBD1
CDR3 DNA: TGCAGCGTTGAAGGGATGGGACAGGGAACCTACGAGCAGTACTTC
CDR3 protein: CSVEGMGQGTYEQYF

clone size: -
CDR3 length: 11
J gene: TRBJ2-1
V gene: TRBV6-5
D gene: -
CDR3 DNA: TGTGCCAGCAGTTATCACAATGAGCAGTTCTTC
CDR3 protein: CASSYHNEQFF

clone size: -
CDR3 length: 17
J gene: TRBJ2-3
V gene: TRBV5-1
D gene: TRBD2
CDR3 DNA: TGCGCCAGCAGCTTGGGACTAGCGGGGGGGAGCACAGATACGCAGTATTTT
CDR3 protein: CASSLGLAGGSTDTQYF

clone size: -
CDR3 length: 14
J gene: TRBJ1-1
V gene: TRBV5-1
D gene: -
CDR3 DNA: TGCGCCAGCAGCTTGGGAAGCGGGAACACTGAAGCTTTCTTT
CDR3 protein: CASSLGSGNTEAFF

clone size: -
CDR3 length: 11
J gene: TRBJ1-2
V gene: TRBV20-1
D gene: -
CDR3 DNA: TGCAGTGCTAGAGAGGTCGATGGCTACACCTTC
CDR3 protein: CSAREVDGYTF

clone size: -
CDR3 length: 13
J gene: TRBJ1-4
V gene: TRBV7-7
D gene: TRBD1
CDR3 DNA: TGTGCTAGCAGCCCATCGACAGGGTCAGTACTGTTTTTT
CDR3 protein: CASSPSTGSVLFF

clone size: -
CDR3 length: 13
J gene: TRBJ2-3
V gene: TRBV7-2
D gene: -
CDR3 DNA: TGTGCCAGCAGCTTTAGGGGCACAGATACGCAGTATTTT
CDR3 protein: CASSFRGTDTQYF

clone size: once
CDR3 length: 15
J gene: TRBJ1-1
V gene: TRBV30
D gene: -
CDR3 DNA: TGTGCCTGGAGTGTATCGAGGCAGGGGAACACTGAAGCTTTCTTT
CDR3 protein: CAWSVSRQGNTEAFF

clone size: -
CDR3 length: 14
J gene: TRBJ2-2
V gene: TRBV11-3
D gene: -
CDR3 DNA: TGTGCCAGCAGCTTACTTACTGGAACCGGGGAGCTGTTTTTT
CDR3 protein: CASSLLTGTGELFF

clone size: -
CDR3 length: 15
J gene: TRBJ1-4
V gene: TRBV2
D gene: -
CDR3 DNA: TGTGCCAGCAATCAACCTGGACAGAGGAATGAAAAACTGTTTTTT
CDR3 protein: CASNQPGQRNEKLFF

clone size: -
CDR3 length: 13
J gene: TRBJ2-7
V gene: TRBV6-1
D gene: -
CDR3 DNA: TGTGCCAGCAGTGATCCCCCCCTGTACGAGCAGTACTTC
CDR3 protein: CASSDPPLYEQYF

clone size: -
CDR3 length: 12
J gene: TRBJ2-1
V gene: TRBV5-4
D gene: -
CDR3 DNA: TGTGCCAGCAGCTTGGGGTCTTGGGAGCAGTTCTTC
CDR3 protein: CASSLGSWEQFF

clone size: -
CDR3 length: 15
J gene: TRBJ1-3
V gene: TRBV18
D gene: TRBD1
CDR3 DNA: TGTGCCAGCTCCCCCGGAGACAGGGTCGGAAACACCATATATTTT
CDR3 protein: CASSPGDRVGNTIYF

clone size: -
CDR3 length: 16
J gene: TRBJ1-1
V gene: TRBV7-2
D gene: TRBD1
CDR3 DNA: TGTGCCAGCAGCTCGACAGGGGGCTGGGCGAACACTGAAGCTTTCTTT
CDR3 protein: CASSSTGGWANTEAFF

clone size: few
CDR3 length: 13
J gene: TRBJ2-7
V gene: TRBV21-1
D gene: -
CDR3 DNA: TGTGCCAGCAGCACATGGATCTCCTACGAGCAGTACTTC
CDR3 protein: CASSTWISYEQYF

clone size: -
CDR3 length: 15
J gene: TRBJ2-2
V gene: TRBV5-1
D gene: TRBD1
CDR3 DNA: TGCGCCAGCAGCTTGGGGACAGGGCAGACCGGGGAGCTGTTTTTT
CDR3 protein: CASSLGTGQTGELFF

clone size: -
CDR3 length: 13
J gene: TRBJ2-3
V gene: TRBV7-6
D gene: -
CDR3 DNA: TGTGCCAGCAGCTTAAACAGGGCAGATACGCAGTATTTT
CDR3 protein: CASSLNRADTQYF

clone size: -
CDR3 length: 12
J gene: TRBJ1-1
V gene: TRBV5-6
D gene: -
CDR3 DNA: TGTGCCAGCAGCGACGGCTACACTGAAGCTTTCTTT
CDR3 protein: CASSDGYTEAFF

clone size: -
CDR3 length: 16
J gene: TRBJ2-3
V gene: TRBV7-2
D gene: TRBD2
CDR3 DNA: TGTGCCAGCAGCTTATGGCGGGGGGGCAGCACAGATACGCAGTATTTT
CDR3 protein: CASSLWRGGSTDTQYF

clone size: -
CDR3 length: 17
J gene: TRBJ2-7
V gene: TRBV4-3
D gene: -
CDR3 DNA: TGCGCCAGCAGCCAAGAGACCGCGGGACTGGCGGTCTACGAGCAGTACTTC
CDR3 protein: CASSQETAGLAVYEQYF

clone size: -
CDR3 length: 13
J gene: TRBJ2-5
V gene: TRBV30
D gene: -
CDR3 DNA: TGTGCCTGGAGTAACAGGGTTAGTGAGACCCAGTACTTC
CDR3 protein: CAWSNRVSETQYF

clone size: few
CDR3 length: 15
J gene: TRBJ1-5
V gene: TRBV5-8
D gene: TRBD1
CDR3 DNA: TGTGCCAGCAGCTCGGGACAGAAAATAAATCAGCCCCAGCATTTT
CDR3 protein: CASSSGQKINQPQHF

clone size: -
CDR3 length: 11
J gene: TRBJ2-7
V gene: TRBV18
D gene: -
CDR3 DNA: TGTGCCAGCTCGCAGGGGAACGAGCAGTACTTC
CDR3 protein: CASSQGNEQYF

clone size: -
CDR3 length: 13
J gene: TRBJ1-6
V gene: TRBV5-6
D gene: -
CDR3 DNA: TGTGCCAGCAGCCCGGGCCTTAATTCACCCCTCCACTTT
CDR3 protein: CASSPGLNSPLHF

clone size: -
CDR3 length: 13
J gene: TRBJ1-2
V gene: TRBV6-1
D gene: -
CDR3 DNA: TGTGCCAGCAGTGAAGGGGGATTCTATGGCTACACCTTC
CDR3 protein: CASSEGGFYGYTF

clone size: few
CDR3 length: 15
J gene: TRBJ2-1
V gene: TRBV2
D gene: TRBD2
CDR3 DNA: TGTGCCAGCAGTGGGGGACTAGCGGGGTACAATGAGCAGTTCTTC
CDR3 protein: CASSGGLAGYNEQFF

clone size: -
CDR3 length: 16
J gene: TRBJ2-7
V gene: TRBV7-8
D gene: -
CDR3 DNA: TGTGCCAGCAGCTTAGGGGGGTTGCCAGCATCCTACGAGCAGTACTTC
CDR3 protein: CASSLGGLPASYEQYF

clone size: -
CDR3 length: 16
J gene: TRBJ2-7
V gene: TRBV21-1
D gene: -
CDR3 DNA: TGTGCCAGCAGCAAAAGGATCCGGGTCCCGACCTACGAGCAGTACTTC
CDR3 protein: CASSKRIRVPTYEQYF

clone size: -
CDR3 length: 14
J gene: TRBJ2-1
V gene: TRBV9
D gene: -
CDR3 DNA: TGTGCCAGCAGCTCTGGGGGGCCTTACAATGAGCAGTTCTTC
CDR3 protein: CASSSGGPYNEQFF

clone size: -
CDR3 length: 15
J gene: TRBJ1-6
V gene: TRBV19
D gene: -
CDR3 DNA: TGTGCCAGTAGTATGCCCAGGGCAACAAATTCACCCCTCCACTTT
CDR3 protein: CASSMPRATNSPLHF

clone size: few
CDR3 length: 11
J gene: TRBJ2-7
V gene: TRBV6-5
D gene: -
CDR3 DNA: TGTGCCAGCCGGCTATCCTACGAGCAGTACTTC
CDR3 protein: CASRLSYEQYF

clone size: -
CDR3 length: 12
J gene: TRBJ1-2
V gene: TRBV28
D gene: -
CDR3 DNA: TGTGCCAGCAGGCGTGAGAACTATGGCTACACCTTC
CDR3 protein: CASRRENYGYTF

clone size: -
CDR3 length: 15
J gene: TRBJ1-1
V gene: TRBV7-2
D gene: -
CDR3 DNA: TGTGCCAGCAGCTTCACGAGGGGCTGGGGCACTGAAGCTTTCTTT
CDR3 protein: CASSFTRGWGTEAFF

clone size: -
CDR3 length: 15
J gene: TRBJ2-5
V gene: TRBV27
D gene: -
CDR3 DNA: TGTGCCAGCAGTAGCCTCTCGACAGGCGGAAAGACCCAGTACTTC
CDR3 protein: CASSSLSTGGKTQYF